These T cell receptor beta chains were read from a single sample in a study of cytomegalovirus exposure and HLA in healthy donors. Clones were read by immunoSEQ multiplex PCR, and TCRdb kept only the in-frame ones, dropping some. The sample lists about 91,000 clones; around 80% were seen once. Sequences were obtained from PBMCs. These receptors all come from a male donor in good health and CMV-seropositive. Both conserved end residues are part of each CDR3. The D gene is left open where the match is weak. Size values are once, few and many counts, or a class for expanded clones, and some rows have none.

j_call d_call clone_size v_call cdr3_aa cdr3_nt
TRBJ2-5 NA NA TRBV6-5 CASSYSRGQETQYF TGTGCCAGCAGTTACTCGAGAGGGCAAGAGACCCAGTACTTC
TRBJ1-5 NA NA TRBV19 CASMGQERQPQHF TGTGCCAGTATGGGGCAGGAGAGACAGCCCCAGCATTTT
TRBJ2-3 NA NA TRBV19 CASSIQERGTDTQYF TGTGCCAGTAGTATCCAAGAGCGGGGCACAGATACGCAGTATTTT
TRBJ1-5 NA NA TRBV28 CASSGLGTSNQPQHF TGTGCCAGCAGTGGGCTTGGCACTAGCAATCAGCCCCAGCATTTT
TRBJ1-2 NA NA TRBV30 CAWGGESNYGYTF TGTGCCTGGGGCGGGGAATCTAACTATGGCTACACCTTC
TRBJ2-5 TRBD2 few TRBV7-6 CASTIGHGGGQETQYF TGTGCCAGCACCATAGGGCACGGGGGGGGTCAAGAGACCCAGTACTTC
TRBJ2-7 TRBD1 few TRBV30 CAWTFGQGGDYEQYF TGTGCCTGGACCTTTGGACAGGGGGGGGACTACGAGCAGTACTTC
TRBJ1-1 TRBD1 NA TRBV6-5 CASSYSAGGYTEAFF TGTGCCAGCAGTTACTCGGCAGGGGGATACACTGAAGCTTTCTTT
TRBJ2-5 NA once TRBV6-5 CASSYFGTQGTQYF TGTGCCAGCAGTTACTTCGGGACACAAGGGACCCAGTACTTC
TRBJ1-1 NA NA TRBV18 CASSVGRNTEAFF TGTGCCAGCTCCGTAGGGAGGAACACTGAAGCTTTCTTT
TRBJ2-7 NA NA TRBV7-9 CASSLPRSGSGDEQYF TGTGCCAGCAGCTTACCCCGGAGCGGTTCGGGAGACGAGCAGTACTTC
TRBJ2-2 TRBD2 NA TRBV19 CASSQSPGVAGLTGELFF TGTGCCAGTAGTCAATCGCCTGGGGTAGCGGGACTCACCGGGGAGCTGTTTTTT
TRBJ1-1 NA NA TRBV5-1 CASSTGGFGSGNTEAFF TGCGCCAGCAGCACGGGGGGCTTCGGGTCAGGGAACACTGAAGCTTTCTTT
TRBJ2-5 NA once TRBV18 CASSPLTQETQYF TGTGCCAGCTCACCTCTCACTCAAGAGACCCAGTACTTC
TRBJ2-3 NA NA TRBV18 CASSLQAATTDTQYF TGTGCCAGCTCACTACAGGCCGCGACCACAGATACGCAGTATTTT
TRBJ1-5 TRBD1 few TRBV9 CASSVGTGDHQPQHF TGTGCCAGCAGCGTAGGGACAGGGGACCATCAGCCCCAGCATTTT
TRBJ1-1 TRBD1 once TRBV19 CASRNSGTGANTEAFF TGTGCCAGTAGAAACTCCGGGACAGGGGCGAACACTGAAGCTTTCTTT
TRBJ1-5 NA NA TRBV2 CASKKEGGNQPQHF TGTGCCAGCAAGAAAGAGGGGGGCAATCAGCCCCAGCATTTT
TRBJ2-1 NA NA TRBV28 CASSRPTLAIDYNEQFF TGTGCCAGCAGTCGACCCACGCTAGCGATAGATTACAATGAGCAGTTCTTC
TRBJ2-7 TRBD1 NA TRBV7-6 CASRPGQGSYEQYF TGTGCCAGCAGGCCGGGACAGGGTTCCTACGAGCAGTACTTC
TRBJ2-7 TRBD1 NA TRBV27 CASSSLTGDPYEQYF TGTGCCAGCAGTTCCCTCACAGGGGACCCCTACGAGCAGTACTTC
TRBJ1-1 NA NA TRBV7-6 CASSLDGGTEAFF TGTGCCAGCAGCTTAGATGGGGGGACTGAAGCTTTCTTT
TRBJ2-7 TRBD1 NA TRBV29-1 CSVGTGRYEQYF TGCAGCGTAGGGACAGGTAGATACGAGCAGTACTTC
TRBJ2-1 NA NA TRBV4-1 CASSQDGGYNEQFF TGCGCCAGCAGCCAAGATGGAGGATACAATGAGCAGTTCTTC
TRBJ1-1 NA NA TRBV29-1 CSVEGVWTEAFF TGCAGCGTCGAGGGGGTTTGGACTGAAGCTTTCTTT
TRBJ1-1 TRBD1 NA TRBV4-1 CASSQVGQEAFF TGCGCCAGCAGCCAAGTGGGACAGGAAGCTTTCTTT
TRBJ1-1 NA NA TRBV28 CASSLISFGEAFF TGTGCCAGCAGTTTAATTAGTTTTGGTGAAGCTTTCTTT
TRBJ2-1 NA NA TRBV11-2 CASSLVIAVQVEQFF TGTGCCAGCAGCTTAGTGATAGCGGTACAGGTTGAGCAGTTCTTC
TRBJ2-7 NA NA TRBV5-6 CASSLRTSYEQYF TGTGCCAGCAGCTTGCGGACTTCCTACGAGCAGTACTTC
TRBJ1-2 NA NA TRBV27 CASSLKGASYGYTF TGTGCCAGCAGTTTAAAAGGAGCGTCCTATGGCTACACCTTC
TRBJ2-2 NA NA TRBV11-2 CASSSPDLGGELFF TGTGCCAGCAGCTCTCCGGACTTGGGGGGGGAGCTGTTTTTT
TRBJ2-7 TRBD2 NA TRBV27 CASSSYQGLADEQYF TGTGCCAGCAGTTCCTATCAGGGACTAGCCGACGAGCAGTACTTC
TRBJ2-7 NA once TRBV6-5 CASRTPTGYEQYF TGTGCCAGCAGGACACCTACGGGATACGAGCAGTACTTC
TRBJ2-5 TRBD1 NA TRBV11-2 CASSLGDRLGETQYF TGTGCCAGCAGCTTAGGGGACAGACTCGGAGAGACCCAGTACTTC
TRBJ1-2 NA NA TRBV2 CASSPTIARQSGYTF TGTGCCAGCAGTCCTACAATCGCTAGACAGTCCGGCTACACCTTC
TRBJ1-1 NA NA TRBV19 CAANRGGRLLTEAFF TGTGCCGCCAATAGGGGGGGACGGCTGCTCACTGAAGCTTTCTTT
TRBJ1-5 NA NA TRBV7-8 CASSLAGRGYSNQPQHF TGTGCCAGCAGCTTAGCGGGGAGGGGTTATAGCAATCAGCCCCAGCATTTT
TRBJ1-2 TRBD1 NA TRBV2 CASTQDRGRSYGYTF TGTGCCAGCACGCAGGACAGGGGGCGCAGCTATGGCTACACCTTC
TRBJ1-1 NA NA TRBV5-6 CASSLVPRGSNTEAFF TGTGCCAGCAGCTTGGTTCCTCGGGGGTCGAACACTGAAGCTTTCTTT
TRBJ2-1 TRBD2 NA TRBV6-5 CASSSRGIKREGQFF TGTGCCAGCAGTTCCAGGGGGATCAAGCGGGAGGGGCAGTTCTTC
TRBJ1-1 NA NA TRBV27 CASTDGRGNTEAFF TGTGCCAGCACCGACGGCCGGGGGAACACTGAAGCTTTCTTT
TRBJ2-2 TRBD2 once TRBV2 CASMETSVTGELFF TGTGCCAGCATGGAGACTAGCGTTACCGGGGAGCTGTTTTTT
TRBJ2-1 TRBD2 NA TRBV27 CASSFGGRTHNEQFF TGTGCCAGCAGTTTCGGCGGGAGAACTCACAATGAGCAGTTCTTC
TRBJ2-2 TRBD2 few TRBV28 CASSFLFSGGATGELFF TGTGCCAGCAGTTTCCTCTTTAGCGGGGGGGCGACCGGGGAGCTGTTTTTT
TRBJ2-7 TRBD1 NA TRBV30 CAWAGGQGAYEQYF TGTGCCTGGGCGGGGGGACAGGGGGCATACGAGCAGTACTTC
TRBJ2-2 NA NA TRBV5-1 CASSLLGVANTGELFF TGCGCCAGCAGCTTGTTAGGAGTAGCGAACACCGGGGAGCTGTTTTTT
TRBJ1-6 NA NA TRBV6-5 CASSHGGSGNSPLHF TGTGCCAGCAGCCACGGAGGGTCTGGGAATTCACCCCTCCACTTT
TRBJ2-7 TRBD1 NA TRBV30 CAWSADRGYEQYF TGTGCCTGGTCCGCCGACAGGGGTTACGAGCAGTACTTC
TRBJ2-7 NA NA TRBV2 CASSETSQGLDEQYF TGTGCCAGCAGTGAGACTAGCCAGGGGTTGGACGAGCAGTACTTC
TRBJ2-5 NA NA TRBV20-1 CSASEETQYF TGCAGTGCTAGTGAGGAGACCCAGTACTTC
TRBJ1-5 NA NA TRBV19 CASGRHQPQHF TGTGCCAGTGGGAGACATCAGCCCCAGCATTTT
TRBJ2-2 NA NA TRBV5-4 CASSPELGSRGGELFF TGTGCCAGCAGCCCGGAACTGGGTAGCAGAGGCGGGGAGCTGTTTTTT
TRBJ2-2 NA NA TRBV2 CASRISGMATGELFF TGTGCCAGCAGGATTAGCGGAATGGCCACCGGGGAGCTGTTTTTT
TRBJ2-5 TRBD2 few TRBV6-5 CASSPLLAGKETQYF TGTGCCAGCAGCCCCCTCCTAGCGGGGAAAGAGACCCAGTACTTC
TRBJ2-1 TRBD1 once TRBV5-1 CASSLSGGYNEQFF TGCGCCAGCAGCTTGTCAGGGGGCTACAATGAGCAGTTCTTC
TRBJ2-3 TRBD2 NA TRBV5-4 CASSLPSGSTDTQYF TGTGCCAGCAGCTTGCCTAGCGGTTCCACAGATACGCAGTATTTT
TRBJ2-7 TRBD1 NA TRBV28 CASSLGAGTGVNEQYF TGTGCCAGCAGCTTAGGGGCCGGGACAGGGGTCAACGAGCAGTACTTC
TRBJ2-1 NA NA TRBV14 CASSLHGYNEQFF TGTGCCAGCAGCCTGCACGGTTACAATGAGCAGTTCTTC
TRBJ2-5 NA NA TRBV6-6 CAPDPTVDQETQYF TGTGCACCCGACCCGACAGTCGACCAAGAGACCCAGTACTTC